This entry is about one T cell receptor beta chain. Antigen: not known. The V gene's germline CDR1 is SGHTA and CDR2 FQGTGA. V lost 0 bases and J lost 4, with 14 bases in between. The CDR3 is 16 amino acids. This specimen comes from a study of chemoradiotherapy in HPV16-positive cancers. About the research overall: Candidate HPV-specific T-cell clones and common TCR motifs came from functional assays in a couple of HPV16-positive patients. Study results and caveats: In HPV16-positive patients, HPV-responsive T-cell expansion tracked better recurrence-free survival.

Repeated repertoire sampling spanned the course of chemoradiotherapy. Sequenced by immunoSEQ multiplex PCR; TCRdb stores in-frame clones only, minus some. Among over 5,000 clones listed, over 60% were seen once. The clonotype comes from a human donor with HPV-associated anogenital cancer. Collection of the sample occurred from a patient who underwent chemoradiotherapy. The gene calls are TRBV7-3 and TRBJ2-3; TRBD2 might be the D (5 bases). Written as DNA, the CDR3 is TGTGCCAGCAGCTTAACCTGGGCGGGTAAGGCAGATACGCAGTATTTT. Translation gives CASSLTWAGKADTQYF.